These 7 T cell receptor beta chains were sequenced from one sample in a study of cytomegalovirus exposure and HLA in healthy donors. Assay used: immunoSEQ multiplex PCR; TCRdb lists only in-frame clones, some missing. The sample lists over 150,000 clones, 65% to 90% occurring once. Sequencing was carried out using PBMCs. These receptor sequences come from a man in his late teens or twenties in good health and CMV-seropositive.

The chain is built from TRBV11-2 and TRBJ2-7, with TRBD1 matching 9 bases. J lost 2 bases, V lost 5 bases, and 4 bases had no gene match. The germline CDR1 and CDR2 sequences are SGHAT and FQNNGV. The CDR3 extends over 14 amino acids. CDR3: CASSVTGGPYEQYF. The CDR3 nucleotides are TGTGCCAGCAGCGTGACAGGGGGTCCCTACGAGCAGTACTTC.

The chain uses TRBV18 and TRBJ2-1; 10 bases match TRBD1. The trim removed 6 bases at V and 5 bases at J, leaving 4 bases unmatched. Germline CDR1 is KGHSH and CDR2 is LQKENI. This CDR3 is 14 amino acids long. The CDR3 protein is CASSRDRGDNEQFF. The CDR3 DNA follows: TGTGCCAGCTCCCGGGACAGGGGCGACAATGAGCAGTTCTTC.

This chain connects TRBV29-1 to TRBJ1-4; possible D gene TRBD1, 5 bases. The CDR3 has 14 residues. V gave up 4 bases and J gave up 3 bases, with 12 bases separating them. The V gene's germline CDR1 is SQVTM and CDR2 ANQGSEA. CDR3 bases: TGCAGCGTTGGCTCCCAAGGGGCTAATGAAAAACTGTTTTTT. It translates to CSVGSQGANEKLFF.

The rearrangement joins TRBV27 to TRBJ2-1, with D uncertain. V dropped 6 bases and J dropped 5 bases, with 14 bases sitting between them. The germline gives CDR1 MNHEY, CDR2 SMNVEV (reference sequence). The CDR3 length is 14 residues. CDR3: CASSSQTYNNEQFF. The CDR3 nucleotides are TGTGCCAGCAGCTCGCAAACATACAACAATGAGCAGTTCTTC.

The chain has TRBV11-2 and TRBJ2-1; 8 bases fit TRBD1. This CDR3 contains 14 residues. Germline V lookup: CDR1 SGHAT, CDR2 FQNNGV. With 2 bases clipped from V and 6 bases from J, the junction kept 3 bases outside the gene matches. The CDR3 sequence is CASSLRQGANEQFF. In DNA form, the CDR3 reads TGTGCCAGCAGCTTAAGGCAGGGGGCCAATGAGCAGTTCTTC.

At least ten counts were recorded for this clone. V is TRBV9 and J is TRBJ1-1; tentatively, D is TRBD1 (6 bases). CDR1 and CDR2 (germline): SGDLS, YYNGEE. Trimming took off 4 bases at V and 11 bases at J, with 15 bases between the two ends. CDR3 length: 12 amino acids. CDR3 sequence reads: CASSPLQGTAFF. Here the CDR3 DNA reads TGTGCCAGCAGCCCGTTACAGGGTACTGCTTTCTTT.

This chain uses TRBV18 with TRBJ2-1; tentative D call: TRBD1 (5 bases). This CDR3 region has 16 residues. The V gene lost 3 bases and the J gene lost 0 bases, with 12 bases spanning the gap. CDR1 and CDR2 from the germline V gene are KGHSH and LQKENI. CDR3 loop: CASSPSRGSSYNEQFF. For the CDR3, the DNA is TGTGCCAGCTCACCCAGTAGGGGAAGCTCCTACAATGAGCAGTTCTTC.